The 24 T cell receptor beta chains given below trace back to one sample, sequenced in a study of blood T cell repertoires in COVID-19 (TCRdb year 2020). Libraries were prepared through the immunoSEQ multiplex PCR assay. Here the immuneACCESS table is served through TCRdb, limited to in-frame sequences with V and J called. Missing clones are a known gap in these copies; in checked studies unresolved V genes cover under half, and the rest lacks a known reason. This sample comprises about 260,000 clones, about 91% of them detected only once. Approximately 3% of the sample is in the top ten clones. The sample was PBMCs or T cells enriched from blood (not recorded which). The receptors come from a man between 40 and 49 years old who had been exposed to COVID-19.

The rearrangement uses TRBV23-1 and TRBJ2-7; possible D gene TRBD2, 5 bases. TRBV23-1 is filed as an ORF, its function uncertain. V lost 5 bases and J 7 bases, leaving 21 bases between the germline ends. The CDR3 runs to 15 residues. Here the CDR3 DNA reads TGCGCCAGCAGTAAAGTAGGACTTCGGGCCTCGGAGCAGTACTTC. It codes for CASSKVGLRASEQYF.

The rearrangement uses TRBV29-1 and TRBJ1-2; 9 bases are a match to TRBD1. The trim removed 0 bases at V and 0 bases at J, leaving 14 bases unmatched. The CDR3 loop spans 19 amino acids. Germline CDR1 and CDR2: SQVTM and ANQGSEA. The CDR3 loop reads CSVEEGTGTGSFTNYGYTF. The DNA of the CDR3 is TGCAGCGTTGAAGAAGGGACCGGGACAGGGAGCTTCACTAACTATGGCTACACCTTC. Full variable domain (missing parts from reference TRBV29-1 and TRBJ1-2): SAVISQKPSRDICQRGTSLTIQCQVDSQVTMMFWYRQQPGQSLTLIATANQGSEATYESGFVIDKFPISRPNLTFSTLTVSNMSPEDSSIYLCSVEEGTGTGSFTNYGYTFGSGTRLTVV.

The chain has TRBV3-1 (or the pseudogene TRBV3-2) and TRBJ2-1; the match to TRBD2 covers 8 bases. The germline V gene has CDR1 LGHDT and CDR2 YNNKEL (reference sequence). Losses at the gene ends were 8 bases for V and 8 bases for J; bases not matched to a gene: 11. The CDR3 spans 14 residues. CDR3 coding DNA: TGTGCCAGCCAAGGCGGGGGGCATGGCGATGAGCAGTTCTTC. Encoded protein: CASQGGGHGDEQFF.

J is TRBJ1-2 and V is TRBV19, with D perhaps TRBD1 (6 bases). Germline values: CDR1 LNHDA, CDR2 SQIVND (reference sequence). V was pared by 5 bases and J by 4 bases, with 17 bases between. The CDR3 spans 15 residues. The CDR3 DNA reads TGTGCCAGTAGTTGGCAGAGACAGGCCGGCTATGGCTACACCTTC. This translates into CASSWQRQAGYGYTF. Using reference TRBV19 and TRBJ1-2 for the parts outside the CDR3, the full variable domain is DGGITQSPKYLFRKEGQNVTLSCEQNLNHDAMYWYRQDPGQGLRLIYYSQIVNDFQKGDIAEGYSVSREKKESFPLTVTSAQKNPTAFYLCASSWQRQAGYGYTFGSGTRLTVV.

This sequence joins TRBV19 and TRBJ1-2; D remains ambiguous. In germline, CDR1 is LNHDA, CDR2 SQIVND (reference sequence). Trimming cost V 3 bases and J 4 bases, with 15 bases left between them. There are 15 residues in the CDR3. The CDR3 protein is CASSIFAEVGYGYTF. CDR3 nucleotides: TGTGCCAGTAGTATTTTTGCGGAAGTGGGCTATGGCTACACCTTC.

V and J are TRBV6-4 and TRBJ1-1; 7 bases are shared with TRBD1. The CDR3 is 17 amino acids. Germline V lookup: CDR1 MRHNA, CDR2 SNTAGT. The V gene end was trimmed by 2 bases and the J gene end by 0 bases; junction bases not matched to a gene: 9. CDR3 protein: CASSDQISTGMNTEAFF. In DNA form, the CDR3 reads TGTGCCAGCAGTGACCAGATTTCGACAGGGATGAACACTGAAGCTTTCTTT.

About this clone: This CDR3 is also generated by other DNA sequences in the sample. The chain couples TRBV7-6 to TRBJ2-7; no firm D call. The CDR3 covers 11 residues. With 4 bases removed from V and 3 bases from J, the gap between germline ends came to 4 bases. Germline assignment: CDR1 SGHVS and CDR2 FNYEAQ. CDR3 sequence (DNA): TGTGCCAGCAGCTCCTACTACGAGCAGTACTTC. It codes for CASSSYYEQYF.

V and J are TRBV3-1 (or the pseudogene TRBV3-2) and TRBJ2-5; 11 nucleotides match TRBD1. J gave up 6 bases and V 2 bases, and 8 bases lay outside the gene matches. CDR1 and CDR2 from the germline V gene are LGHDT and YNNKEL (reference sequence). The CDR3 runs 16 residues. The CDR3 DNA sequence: TGTGCCAGCAGCCAAATGCCGGGACAGGGGGTGAAGACCCAGTACTTC. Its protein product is CASSQMPGQGVKTQYF.

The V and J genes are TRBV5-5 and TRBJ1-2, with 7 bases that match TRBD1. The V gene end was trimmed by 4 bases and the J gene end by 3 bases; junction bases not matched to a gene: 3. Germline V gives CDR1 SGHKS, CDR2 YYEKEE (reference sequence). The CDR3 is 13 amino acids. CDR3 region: CASSTTGYYGYTF. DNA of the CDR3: TGTGCCAGCAGCACGACAGGGTACTATGGCTACACCTTC.

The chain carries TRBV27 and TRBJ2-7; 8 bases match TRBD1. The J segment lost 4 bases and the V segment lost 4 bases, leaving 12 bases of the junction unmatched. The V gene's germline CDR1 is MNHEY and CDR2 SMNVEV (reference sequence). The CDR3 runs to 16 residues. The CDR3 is CASSSWFGTGIYEQYF. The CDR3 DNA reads TGTGCCAGCAGTTCATGGTTCGGGACAGGCATATACGAGCAGTACTTC.

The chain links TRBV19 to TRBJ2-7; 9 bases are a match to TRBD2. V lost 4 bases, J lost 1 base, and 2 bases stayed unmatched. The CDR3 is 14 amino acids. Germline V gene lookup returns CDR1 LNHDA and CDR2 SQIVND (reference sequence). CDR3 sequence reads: CASSKREASYEQYF. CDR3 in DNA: TGTGCCAGTAGTAAGCGGGAGGCGTCCTACGAGCAGTACTTC.

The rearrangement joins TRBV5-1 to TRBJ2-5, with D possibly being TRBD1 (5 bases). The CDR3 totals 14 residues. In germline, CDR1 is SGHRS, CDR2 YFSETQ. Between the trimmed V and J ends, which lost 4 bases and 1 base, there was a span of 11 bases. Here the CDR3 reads CASSLSGPQETQYF. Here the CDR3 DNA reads TGCGCCAGCAGCCTATCAGGGCCCCAAGAGACCCAGTACTTC.

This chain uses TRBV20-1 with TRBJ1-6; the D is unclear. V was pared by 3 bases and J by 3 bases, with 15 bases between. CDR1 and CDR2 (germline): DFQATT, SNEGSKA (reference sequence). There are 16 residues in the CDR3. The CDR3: CSASGEMGVYNSPLHF. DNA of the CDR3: TGCAGTGCTAGTGGGGAGATGGGAGTCTATAATTCACCCCTCCACTTT.

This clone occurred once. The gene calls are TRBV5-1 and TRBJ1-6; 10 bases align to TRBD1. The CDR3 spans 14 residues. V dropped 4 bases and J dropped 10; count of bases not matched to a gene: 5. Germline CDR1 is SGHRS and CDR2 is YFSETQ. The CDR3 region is CASSGGQGRSPLHF. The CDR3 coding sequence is TGCGCCAGCAGCGGGGGACAGGGGAGGTCACCCCTCCACTTT.

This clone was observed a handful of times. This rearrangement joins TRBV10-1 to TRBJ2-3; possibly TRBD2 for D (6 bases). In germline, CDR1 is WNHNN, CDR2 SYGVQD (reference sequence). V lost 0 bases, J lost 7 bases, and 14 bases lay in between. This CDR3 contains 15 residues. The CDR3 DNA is TGCGCCAGCAGTGAGTCCGGGAGTACCGTGTATACGCAGTATTTT. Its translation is CASSESGSTVYTQYF.

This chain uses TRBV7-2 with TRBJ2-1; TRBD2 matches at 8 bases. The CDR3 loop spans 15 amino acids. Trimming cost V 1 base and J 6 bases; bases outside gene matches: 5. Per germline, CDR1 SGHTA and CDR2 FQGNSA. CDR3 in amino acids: CASSLDGRAFNEQFF. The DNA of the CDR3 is TGTGCCAGCAGCTTAGACGGGAGGGCCTTCAATGAGCAGTTCTTC.

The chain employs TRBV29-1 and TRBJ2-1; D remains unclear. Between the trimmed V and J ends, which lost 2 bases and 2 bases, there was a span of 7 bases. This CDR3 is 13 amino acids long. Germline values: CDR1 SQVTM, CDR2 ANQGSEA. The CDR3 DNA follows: TGCAGCGTTGAAAGCGATGCCTACAATGAGCAGTTCTTC. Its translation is CSVESDAYNEQFF.

The DNA for the CDR3 is TGTGCCAGCAGCAACAGGTCCCCGAATGGCTACACCTTC. Residues: CASSNRSPNGYTF. This chain connects TRBV6-5 to TRBJ1-2, with D perhaps matching TRBD1 (5 bases). V dropped 6 bases and J dropped 6 bases, with 14 bases sitting between them. The CDR3 has 13 residues. Germline V gene lookup returns CDR1 MNHEY and CDR2 SVGAGI.

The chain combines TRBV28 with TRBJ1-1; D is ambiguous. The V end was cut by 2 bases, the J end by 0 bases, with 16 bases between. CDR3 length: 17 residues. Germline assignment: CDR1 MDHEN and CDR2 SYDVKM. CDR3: CASSLILLGGLNTEAFF. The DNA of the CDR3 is TGTGCCAGCAGTTTAATCCTCCTTGGAGGCCTGAACACTGAAGCTTTCTTT.

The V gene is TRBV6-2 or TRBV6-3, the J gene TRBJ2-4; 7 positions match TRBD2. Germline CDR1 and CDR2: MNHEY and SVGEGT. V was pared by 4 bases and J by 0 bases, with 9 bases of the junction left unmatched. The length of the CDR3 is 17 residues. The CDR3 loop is CASSLTASGIAKNIQYF. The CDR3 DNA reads TGTGCCAGCAGTTTAACCGCTAGCGGTATAGCCAAAAACATTCAGTACTTC.

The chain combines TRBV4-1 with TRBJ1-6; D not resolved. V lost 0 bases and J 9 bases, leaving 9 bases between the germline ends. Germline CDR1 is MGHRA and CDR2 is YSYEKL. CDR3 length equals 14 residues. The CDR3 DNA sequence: TGCGCCAGCAGCCAAGATTTAGCTTCTTCACCCCTCCACTTT. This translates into CASSQDLASSPLHF.

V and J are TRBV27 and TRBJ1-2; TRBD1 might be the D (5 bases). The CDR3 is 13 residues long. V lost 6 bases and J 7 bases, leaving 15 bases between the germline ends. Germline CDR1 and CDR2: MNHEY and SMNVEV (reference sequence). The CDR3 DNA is TGTGCCAGCAGCCCCCAGGGAATGGTTGGCTACACCTTC. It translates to CASSPQGMVGYTF.

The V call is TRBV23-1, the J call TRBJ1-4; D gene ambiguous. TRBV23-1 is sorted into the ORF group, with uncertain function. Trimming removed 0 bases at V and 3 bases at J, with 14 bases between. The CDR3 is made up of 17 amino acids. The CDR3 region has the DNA TGCGCCAGCAGTCAATCTTGGGTTCAGACATCTAATGAAAAACTGTTTTTT. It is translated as CASSQSWVQTSNEKLFF.

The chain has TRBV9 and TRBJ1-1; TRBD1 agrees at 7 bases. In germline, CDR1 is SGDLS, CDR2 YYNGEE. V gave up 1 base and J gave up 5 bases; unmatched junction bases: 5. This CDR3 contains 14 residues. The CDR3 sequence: CASSVKGAGTEAFF. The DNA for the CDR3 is TGTGCCAGCAGCGTAAAGGGGGCGGGAACTGAAGCTTTCTTT.